These T cell receptor beta chains were read from a single sample in a study of tumor-infiltrating lymphocytes in primary liver carcinoma. TCRdb processed the multiplex PCR reads anew with MiXCR; each CDR3 protein has one entry. This sample has approximately 300,000 distinct CDR3 sequences, with approximately 65% found just once. The specimen sequenced was peripheral blood. The receptors originated from a man aged 35 to 55 with primary liver carcinoma and hepatitis B virus infection. Each CDR3 is given with its conserved first and last residue. Fields, in order: J gene, D gene, V gene, clone size, CDR3 protein, CDR3 DNA. A D gene is named only where the DNA matches it firmly. Expanded clones get a size class; other rows say once, few or many, or leave the size out.

j_call: TRBJ2-3; d_call: .; v_call: TRBV4-3; clone_size: once; cdr3_aa: CASNQQFGTDTQYF; cdr3_nt: TGTGCCAGCAACCAGCAGTTTGGCACAGATACGCAGTATTTT
j_call: TRBJ1-5; d_call: .; v_call: TRBV10-3; clone_size: once; cdr3_aa: CAINESEQGNNQPQHF; cdr3_nt: TGTGCCATCAATGAGTCCGAGCAGGGGAACAATCAGCCCCAGCATTTT
j_call: TRBJ1-5; d_call: .; v_call: TRBV28; clone_size: .; cdr3_aa: CASVRQGNQPQHF; cdr3_nt: TGTGCCAGCGTACGACAGGGCAATCAGCCCCAGCATTTT
j_call: TRBJ1-3; d_call: TRBD1; v_call: TRBV12-3/TRBV12-4; clone_size: .; cdr3_aa: CASILEGAYGNTIYF; cdr3_nt: TGTGCCAGCATTTTAGAGGGGGCGTATGGGAACACCATATATTTT
j_call: TRBJ2-1; d_call: TRBD2; v_call: TRBV6-6; clone_size: .; cdr3_aa: CASSSGTSSTYNEQFF; cdr3_nt: TGTGCCAGCAGTTCTGGGACTAGTAGCACCTACAATGAGCAGTTCTTC
j_call: TRBJ2-1; d_call: .; v_call: TRBV5-1; clone_size: .; cdr3_aa: CASNLGGVGRSSYNEQFF; cdr3_nt: TGCGCCAGCAACTTGGGCGGGGTCGGCAGGAGCTCCTACAATGAGCAGTTCTTC
j_call: TRBJ1-1; d_call: .; v_call: TRBV11-1; clone_size: .; cdr3_aa: CASSVDQDKNTEAFF; cdr3_nt: TGTGCCAGCAGTGTCGACCAGGACAAGAACACTGAAGCTTTCTTT
j_call: TRBJ2-7; d_call: TRBD1; v_call: TRBV4-3; clone_size: .; cdr3_aa: CASSQRQGTYEQYF; cdr3_nt: TGCGCCAGCAGCCAGAGACAGGGGACCTACGAGCAGTACTTC
j_call: TRBJ1-2; d_call: .; v_call: TRBV28; clone_size: .; cdr3_aa: CASTVGHYGYTF; cdr3_nt: TGTGCCAGCACCGTGGGGCACTATGGCTACACCTTC
j_call: TRBJ2-7; d_call: .; v_call: TRBV29-1; clone_size: .; cdr3_aa: CSVAYGDWCLEQYF; cdr3_nt: TGCAGCGTGGCCTACGGGGACTGGTGCCTCGAGCAATACTTC
j_call: TRBJ1-1; d_call: TRBD1; v_call: TRBV13; clone_size: many; cdr3_aa: CASRRQGPGTEAFF; cdr3_nt: TGTGCCAGCAGACGACAGGGGCCGGGCACTGAAGCTTTCTTT
j_call: TRBJ2-1; d_call: .; v_call: TRBV11-2; clone_size: .; cdr3_aa: CASSQSIGKSCNEQFF; cdr3_nt: TGTGCCAGCAGCCAAAGCATCGGGAAGAGCTGCAATGAGCAGTTCTTC
j_call: TRBJ2-3; d_call: TRBD1; v_call: TRBV5-1; clone_size: .; cdr3_aa: CASSLTGVSTDTQYF; cdr3_nt: TGCGCCAGCAGCTTGACAGGGGTTAGCACAGATACGCAGTATTTT
j_call: TRBJ2-7; d_call: TRBD1; v_call: TRBV29-1; clone_size: many; cdr3_aa: CSVGETGGFYEQYF; cdr3_nt: TGCAGCGTCGGAGAAACAGGGGGCTTTTACGAGCAGTACTTC
j_call: TRBJ1-1; d_call: .; v_call: TRBV10-3; clone_size: .; cdr3_aa: CAISRGVTGNTEAFF; cdr3_nt: TGTGCCATCAGCAGAGGGGTGACGGGGAACACTGAAGCTTTCTTT
j_call: TRBJ1-1; d_call: .; v_call: TRBV11-2; clone_size: .; cdr3_aa: CASSLGVVWVAETFF; cdr3_nt: TGTGCCAGCAGCTTAGGAGTTGTATGGGTCGCTGAAACTTTCTTT
j_call: TRBJ1-3; d_call: .; v_call: TRBV11-2; clone_size: once; cdr3_aa: CTSSIRRGTGNTIYF; cdr3_nt: TGTACCAGCAGCATCCGCAGGGGAACTGGAAACACCATATATTTT
j_call: TRBJ1-2; d_call: TRBD1; v_call: TRBV29-1; clone_size: many; cdr3_aa: CSVSGTGDSGYTF; cdr3_nt: TGCAGCGTCTCCGGGACAGGGGATTCTGGCTACACCTTC
j_call: TRBJ2-1; d_call: TRBD2; v_call: TRBV5-1; clone_size: few; cdr3_aa: CASSLVGLAREQFF; cdr3_nt: TGCGCCAGCAGCTTGGTTGGACTAGCACGAGAGCAGTTCTTC
j_call: TRBJ2-1; d_call: TRBD2; v_call: TRBV11-1; clone_size: .; cdr3_aa: CPSSIGALAGAYNEQFF; cdr3_nt: TGTCCCAGCAGCATAGGCGCGCTAGCGGGAGCCTACAATGAGCAGTTCTTC